This TCR beta chain was sequenced for a study of cytomegalovirus exposure and HLA in healthy donors. Points from the study as a whole: HLA allele associations emerged for roughly 17,000 TCR beta sequences in a later analysis, at 0.05 false discovery rate. TCR beta V- and J-gene trimming was later associated with a missense DCLRE1C variant. V segments that were indistinguishable, TRBV6-2 and TRBV6-3 among them, were omitted from analysis.

With regard to this clone: Its antigen remains unidentified.

Each donor was healthy, and each was a bone marrow donor. The primer mix had 60 Vbeta and 13 Jbeta primers. Using immunoSEQ multiplex PCR, the repertoire was profiled, and TCRdb retains in-frame clones only, with some absent. The sample has some 97,000 clones, more than 60% seen once. Germline V gene sequence: CDR1 MNHNY, CDR2 SVGAGI (reference sequence). The CDR3 contains 15 residues. V shed 6 bases and J 6 bases; nucleotides not matched to a gene: 10. This chain connects TRBV6-6 to TRBJ2-2; the match to TRBD2 covers 7 bases. Input material: PBMCs. The sequence came from a woman aged 18 to 35 in good health and CMV-seropositive. The DNA for the CDR3 is TGTGCCAGCAGCCCCTGGGGGGGACGGGCCGGGGAGCTGTTTTTT. Encoded protein: CASSPWGGRAGELFF.